This paragraph reports one TCR beta chain. Its specificity is unknown. The data originate from a study of graft-versus-host responses after intestinal transplantation. Study-level information: Transplant recipients had multivisceral, liver-intestinal, or isolated intestinal grafts. Every transplant recipient was induced with anti-thymocyte globulin, then maintained on tacrolimus and steroids for roughly 3 years. Study results and caveats: Within the allografts of patients who had graft-donor T cell macrochimerism, graft-versus-host to host-versus-graft clonal ratios were high.

The data were produced by immunoSEQ multiplex PCR, yet TCRdb's version contains in-frame clones alone and is incomplete. The sample holds under 90,000 clones, 80% to 95% seen once. Germline loops: CDR1 MDHEN, CDR2 SYDVKM. The CDR3 consists of 14 residues. V shed 3 bases and J 7 bases; nucleotides not matched to a gene: 8. The chain recombines TRBV28 with TRBJ2-7; 8 bases match TRBD1. Source: PBMCs, taken 98 days after intestinal transplantation. The receptor was isolated from a human patient who received an intestinal transplant, so some T cells may come from the graft donor. The CDR3: CASSFGQGAREQYF. DNA of the CDR3: TGTGCCAGCAGTTTCGGGCAGGGGGCAAGAGAGCAGTACTTC.